Listed here is a single T cell receptor beta chain. Its antigen is not identified. The CDR3 runs 15 residues. Trimming removed 2 bases from V and 4 bases from J, with 14 bases in between. Germline CDR1 and CDR2: MNHEY and SVGAGI. The entry originates in a study of glioma-infiltrating T cells after dendritic cell vaccination. At the level of the study: Autologous tumor lysate was loaded overnight onto monocyte-derived dendritic cells grown about seven days with IL-4 and GM-CSF. Broader study findings: Patients with more pretreatment TILs had longer time to progression and survival.

Using immunoSEQ multiplex PCR, the repertoire was profiled, and TCRdb retains in-frame clones only, with some absent. The sample has under 70,000 clones; 82% are singletons. Selection required adequate fresh-frozen tumor tissue plus more than two years' survival data. The material sequenced was blood, taken before dendritic cell vaccination. The chain is built from TRBV6-5 and TRBJ1-1; D is possibly TRBD1 (5 bases). The receptor comes from a human donor with glioblastoma. In nucleotides, the CDR3 is TGTGCCAGCAGTTACAGGGGCGTGGGCGGCACTGAAGCTTTCTTT. Its translation is CASSYRGVGGTEAFF.